This T cell receptor beta chain was documented in a study of T cells in Graves' hyperthyroidism and ophthalmopathy. Using RNA transcripts as the source, TCR beta CDR3 regions were amplified. HTBI primers were used for first-round RT-PCR of the TCR CDR3. TCRdb passed the multiplex PCR reads through MiXCR, listing each CDR3 protein once. The table lists some 650,000 distinct CDR3 sequences, more than 15% of them singletons. Looked up from germline, CDR1 is SGHRS and CDR2 is YFSETQ. The CDR3 is 14 residues long. V was shortened by 5 bases and J by 4 bases, with 15 bases between the two germline ends. The sequence derives from a woman in her forties with Graves' ophthalmopathy. The chain joins TRBV5-1 to TRBJ1-2; D possibly corresponds to TRBD1 (6 bases). Sequencing used blood. The CDR3 sequence is CASSSFGQIYGYTF. The CDR3 DNA sequence: TGCGCCAGCAGTTCCTTCGGACAGATCTATGGCTACACCTTC.